These 9 T cell receptor beta chains came from one sample sequenced in a study of radiation and T cells in renal cell carcinoma. Time point noted: blood 4 weeks post-SBRT, at nephrectomy. Noted treatment: 15 Gy SBRT to primary tumor, nephrectomy 4 weeks later. The protocol was immunoSEQ multiplex PCR, while the TCRdb copy is restricted to in-frame clones and leaves out a portion. Here the sample spans tens of thousands of clones, roughly 80% being singletons. This sample comprised blood, obtained from a patient whose treatment included radiotherapy and nephrectomy. The receptor source for this set is a woman between 55 and 75 years old with renal cell carcinoma.

This chain uses TRBV7-6 with TRBJ2-2; D is unclear. The CDR3 has 16 amino acids. Trimming removed 1 base at V and 4 bases at J, with 13 bases between. Looked up from germline, CDR1 is SGHVS and CDR2 is FNYEAQ. CDR3 amino acids: CASSLVSSGGTGELFF. The CDR3 DNA reads TGTGCCAGCAGCTTAGTTTCGTCTGGCGGCACCGGGGAGCTGTTTTTT.

The rearrangement joins TRBV9 to TRBJ2-7; D remains ambiguous. Between the trimmed V and J ends, which lost 0 bases and 7 bases, there was a span of 8 bases. CDR3 length: 12 residues. The germline V gene encodes CDR1 SGDLS and CDR2 YYNGEE. The CDR3 DNA is TGTGCCAGCAGCGTAGGAGTGGGAGAGCAGTACTTC. Translating gives CASSVGVGEQYF.

The rearrangement uses TRBV30 and TRBJ2-7; TRBD1 matches 9 bases. The junction had 8 bases not matched to a gene; V was cut back by 2 bases and J by 3 bases. The germline gives CDR1 GTSNPN, CDR2 SVGIG (reference sequence). The CDR3 extends over 15 amino acids. Here the CDR3 reads CAWSTMTGGRYEQYF. CDR3 nucleotides: TGTGCCTGGAGTACCATGACAGGGGGACGCTACGAGCAGTACTTC.

V is TRBV28 and J is TRBJ2-2; 7 bases are shared with TRBD1. The V gene's germline CDR1 is MDHEN and CDR2 SYDVKM. After removal of 5 bases from V and 3 bases from J, the junction contained 3 bases not matched to a gene. This CDR3 has 14 amino acids. The CDR3 is CASSRDSDTGELFF. CDR3 coding DNA: TGTGCCAGCAGTAGGGACAGCGACACCGGGGAGCTGTTTTTT.

The chain joins TRBV19 to TRBJ1-5; D gene ambiguous. The V end lost 5 bases, the J end lost 6 bases, and 14 bases lay between the germline ends. Germline V lookup: CDR1 LNHDA, CDR2 SQIVND (reference sequence). The CDR3 length is 14 residues. The CDR3 loop is CASSSPNLGQPQHF. CDR3 coding DNA: TGTGCCAGTAGTTCTCCCAACCTAGGTCAGCCCCAGCATTTT.

This sequence joins TRBV28 and TRBJ2-1; unclear D gene. The CDR3 consists of 14 residues. V was pared by 4 bases and J by 2 bases, with 9 bases between. The germline V gene has CDR1 MDHEN and CDR2 SYDVKM. The CDR3 coding sequence is TGTGCCAGCAGTTCCGACGAACCCTACAATGAGCAGTTCTTC. This sequence encodes CASSSDEPYNEQFF.

This clone was found once. CDR3 bases: TGTGCCAGTAGTGGCCTCCGGGCCCTAAAGGCCGGGGAGCTGTTTTTT. Translating gives CASSGLRALKAGELFF. The gene calls are TRBV19 and TRBJ2-2; D is undetermined. Trimming took off 5 bases at V and 6 bases at J, with 19 bases between the two ends. The CDR3 is made up of 16 amino acids. Germline lookup yields CDR1 LNHDA and CDR2 SQIVND (reference sequence).

This clone was seen only once. The chain carries TRBV6-1 and TRBJ1-2; possible D gene TRBD1, 5 bases. The ends were cut back, 1 base at V and 0 bases at J, with 12 bases in the middle. CDR1 MNHNS and CDR2 SASEGT come from the germline V gene. This CDR3 has 16 amino acids. The CDR3 region has the DNA TGTGCCAGCAGTGAAGGGCAGGGTGGGGCTAACTATGGCTACACCTTC. Translating it yields CASSEGQGGANYGYTF.

The V gene is TRBV5-5, the J gene TRBJ2-1; 13 positions agree with TRBD2. The CDR3 runs to 19 residues. Germline V lookup: CDR1 SGHKS, CDR2 YYEKEE (reference sequence). Trimming took 1 base from V and 0 from J; bases not matched to a gene: 7. For the CDR3, the DNA is TGTGCCAGCAGCTTGATGGGACTAGCGGGGTTGAGCTCCTACAATGAGCAGTTCTTC. This encodes CASSLMGLAGLSSYNEQFF.